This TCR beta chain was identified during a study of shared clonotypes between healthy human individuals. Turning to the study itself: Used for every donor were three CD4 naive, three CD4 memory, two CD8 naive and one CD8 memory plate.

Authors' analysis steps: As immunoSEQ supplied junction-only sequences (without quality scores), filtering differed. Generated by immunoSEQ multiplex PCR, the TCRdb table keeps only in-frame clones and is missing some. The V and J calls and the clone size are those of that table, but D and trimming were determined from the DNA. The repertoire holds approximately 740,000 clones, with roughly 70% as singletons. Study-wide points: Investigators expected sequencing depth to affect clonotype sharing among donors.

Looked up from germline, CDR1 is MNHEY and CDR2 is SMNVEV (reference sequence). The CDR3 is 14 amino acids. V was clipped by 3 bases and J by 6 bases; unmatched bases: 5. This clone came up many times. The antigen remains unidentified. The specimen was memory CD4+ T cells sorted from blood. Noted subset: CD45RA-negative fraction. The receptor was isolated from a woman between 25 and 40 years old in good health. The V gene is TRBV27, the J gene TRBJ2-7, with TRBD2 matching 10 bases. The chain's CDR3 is CASSFSSGSGEQYF. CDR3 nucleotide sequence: TGTGCCAGCAGTTTCTCTAGCGGGAGTGGCGAGCAGTACTTC.